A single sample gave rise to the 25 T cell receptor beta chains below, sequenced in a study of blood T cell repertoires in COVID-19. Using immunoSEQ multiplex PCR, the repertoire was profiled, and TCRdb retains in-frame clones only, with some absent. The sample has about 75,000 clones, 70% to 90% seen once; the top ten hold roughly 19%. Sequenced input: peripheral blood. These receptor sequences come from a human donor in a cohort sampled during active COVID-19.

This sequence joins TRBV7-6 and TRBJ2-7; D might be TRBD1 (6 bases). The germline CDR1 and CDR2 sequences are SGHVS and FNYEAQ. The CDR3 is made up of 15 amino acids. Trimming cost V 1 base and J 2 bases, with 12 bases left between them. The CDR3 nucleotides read TGTGCCAGCAGCTTAGTAGGGGACAACGCCTACGAGCAGTACTTC. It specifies CASSLVGDNAYEQYF.

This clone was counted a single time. The DNA for the CDR3 is TGCGCCAGCAGCCTGCAGGGCTCAGGGGGCGAAGGAGCTTTCTTT. As protein: CASSLQGSGGEGAFF. This chain joins TRBV5-1 and TRBJ1-1; 8 nucleotides agree with TRBD1. The CDR3 loop spans 15 amino acids. In germline, CDR1 is SGHRS, CDR2 YFSETQ. Trimming took 4 bases from V and 10 from J; bases not matched to a gene: 15.

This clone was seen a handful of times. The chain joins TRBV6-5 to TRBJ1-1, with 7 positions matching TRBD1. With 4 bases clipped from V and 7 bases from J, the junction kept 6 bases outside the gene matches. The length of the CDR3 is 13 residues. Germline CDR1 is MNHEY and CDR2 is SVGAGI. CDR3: CASSFDRVDEAFF. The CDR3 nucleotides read TGTGCCAGCAGTTTCGACAGGGTGGATGAAGCTTTCTTT.

The CDR3: CASSLQANQPQHF. The CDR3 coding sequence is TGTGCCAGCAGCCTCCAAGCAAATCAGCCCCAGCATTTT. V gene TRBV2 combines with J gene TRBJ1-5; D unclear. CDR1 and CDR2 from the germline V gene are SNHLY and FYNNEI. The CDR3 sequence is 13 residues long. Trimming took off 6 bases at V and 4 bases at J, with 10 bases between the two ends.

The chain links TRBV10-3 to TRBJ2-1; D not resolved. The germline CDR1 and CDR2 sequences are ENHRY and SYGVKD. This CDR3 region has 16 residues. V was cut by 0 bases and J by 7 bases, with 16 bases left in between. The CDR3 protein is CAISESNGASWNEQFF. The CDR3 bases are TGTGCCATCAGTGAGTCGAACGGAGCCTCTTGGAATGAGCAGTTCTTC.

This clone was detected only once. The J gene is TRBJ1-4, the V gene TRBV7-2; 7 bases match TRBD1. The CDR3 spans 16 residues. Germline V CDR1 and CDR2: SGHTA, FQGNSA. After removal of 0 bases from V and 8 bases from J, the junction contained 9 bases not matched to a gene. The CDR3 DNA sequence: TGTGCCAGCAGCTTAGCGTGGGGCAGGGGGAACGAAAAACTGTTTTTT. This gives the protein CASSLAWGRGNEKLFF.

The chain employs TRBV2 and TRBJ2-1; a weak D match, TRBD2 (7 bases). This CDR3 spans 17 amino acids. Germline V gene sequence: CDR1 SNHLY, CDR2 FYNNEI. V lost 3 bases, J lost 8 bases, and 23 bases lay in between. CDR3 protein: CASSEGLLRGGLDEQFF. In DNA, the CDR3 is TGTGCCAGCAGTGAGGGTCTCCTGAGGGGGGGCCTGGATGAGCAGTTCTTC.

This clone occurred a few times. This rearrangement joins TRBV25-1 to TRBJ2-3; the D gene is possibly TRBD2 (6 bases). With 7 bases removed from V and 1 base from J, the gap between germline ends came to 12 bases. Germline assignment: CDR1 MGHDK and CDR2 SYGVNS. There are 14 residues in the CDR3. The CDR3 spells CASTRDSGTDTQYF. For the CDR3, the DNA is TGTGCCAGCACCCGGGACTCCGGCACAGATACGCAGTATTTT.

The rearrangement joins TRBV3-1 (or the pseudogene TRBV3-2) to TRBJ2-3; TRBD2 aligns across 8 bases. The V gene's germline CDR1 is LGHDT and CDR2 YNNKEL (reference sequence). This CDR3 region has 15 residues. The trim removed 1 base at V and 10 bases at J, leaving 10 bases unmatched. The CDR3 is CASSQAGSRGGAQYF. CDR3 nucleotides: TGTGCCAGCAGCCAAGCCGGATCCCGGGGGGGTGCGCAGTATTTT.

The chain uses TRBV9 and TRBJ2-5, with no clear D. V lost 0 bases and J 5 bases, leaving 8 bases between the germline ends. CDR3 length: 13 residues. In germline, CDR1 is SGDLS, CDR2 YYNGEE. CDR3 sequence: CASSVAPSETQYF. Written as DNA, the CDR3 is TGTGCCAGCAGCGTAGCTCCGTCCGAGACCCAGTACTTC.

CDR3 in DNA: TGTGCCAGCAGGCCAGGGTCCTCTGGAAACACCATATATTTT. Protein: CASRPGSSGNTIYF. V is TRBV7-2 and J is TRBJ1-3; possible D gene TRBD1, 5 bases. Germline V lookup: CDR1 SGHTA, CDR2 FQGNSA. Trimming removed 6 bases at V and 0 bases at J, with 9 bases between. CDR3 length equals 14 residues.

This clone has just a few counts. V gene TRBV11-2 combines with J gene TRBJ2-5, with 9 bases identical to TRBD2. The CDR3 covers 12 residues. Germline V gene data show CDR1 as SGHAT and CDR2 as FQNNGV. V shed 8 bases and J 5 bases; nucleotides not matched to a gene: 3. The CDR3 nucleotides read TGTGCCAGCGGAAGCGGGGGGGAGACCCAGTACTTC. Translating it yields CASGSGGETQYF.

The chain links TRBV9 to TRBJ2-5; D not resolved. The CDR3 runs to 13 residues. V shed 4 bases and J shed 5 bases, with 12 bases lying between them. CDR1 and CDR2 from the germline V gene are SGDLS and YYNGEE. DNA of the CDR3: TGTGCCAGCAGCCGGGTCTTCGGTGAGACCCAGTACTTC. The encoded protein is CASSRVFGETQYF. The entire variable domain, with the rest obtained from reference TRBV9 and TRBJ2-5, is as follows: DSGVTQTPKHLITATGQRVTLRCSPRSGDLSVYWYQQSLDQGLQFLIQYYNGEERAKGNILERFSAQQFPDLHSELNLSSLELGDSALYFCASSRVFGETQYFGPGTRLLVL.

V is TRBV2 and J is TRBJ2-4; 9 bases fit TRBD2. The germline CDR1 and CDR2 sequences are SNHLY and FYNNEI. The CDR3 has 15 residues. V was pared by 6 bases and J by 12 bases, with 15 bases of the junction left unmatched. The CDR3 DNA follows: TGTGCCAGCAGGGCTCTACCTAGCGGGGCCCCCACTCAGTACTTC. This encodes CASRALPSGAPTQYF.

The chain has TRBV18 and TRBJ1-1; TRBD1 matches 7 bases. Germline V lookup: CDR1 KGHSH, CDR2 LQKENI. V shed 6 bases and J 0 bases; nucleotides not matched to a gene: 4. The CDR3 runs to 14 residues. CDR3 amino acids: CASSPTGLNTEAFF. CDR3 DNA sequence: TGTGCCAGCTCGCCGACAGGGTTGAACACTGAAGCTTTCTTT.

The CDR3 loop reads CASPRTGGLETQYF. CDR3 nucleotides: TGTGCCAGCCCGAGGACAGGGGGCTTGGAGACCCAGTACTTC. V is TRBV6-5 and J is TRBJ2-5; TRBD1 agrees at 11 bases. This CDR3 has 14 amino acids. CDR1 and CDR2 (germline): MNHEY, SVGAGI. The ends lost 8 bases at V and 5 bases at J; junction bases unmatched: 7.

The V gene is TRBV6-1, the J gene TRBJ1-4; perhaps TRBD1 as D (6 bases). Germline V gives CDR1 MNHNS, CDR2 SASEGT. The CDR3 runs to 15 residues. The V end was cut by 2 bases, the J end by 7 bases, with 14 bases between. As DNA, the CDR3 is TGTGCCAGCAGTGAAAGGGGCAGGGGTGGTGAAAAACTGTTTTTT. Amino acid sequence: CASSERGRGGEKLFF.

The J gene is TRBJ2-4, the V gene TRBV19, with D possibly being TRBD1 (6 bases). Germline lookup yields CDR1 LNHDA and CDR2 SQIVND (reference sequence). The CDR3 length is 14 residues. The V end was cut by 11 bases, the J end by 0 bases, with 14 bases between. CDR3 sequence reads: CASSGTLAKNIQYF. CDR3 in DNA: TGTGCCTCTTCCGGGACACTAGCCAAAAACATTCAGTACTTC.

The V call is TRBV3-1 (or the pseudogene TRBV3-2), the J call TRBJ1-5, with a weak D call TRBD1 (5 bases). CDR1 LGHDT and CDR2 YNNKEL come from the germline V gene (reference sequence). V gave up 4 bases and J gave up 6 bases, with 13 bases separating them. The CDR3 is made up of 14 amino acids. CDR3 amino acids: CASSPTGRAQPQHF. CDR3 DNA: TGTGCCAGCAGCCCTACAGGTAGGGCTCAGCCCCAGCATTTT.

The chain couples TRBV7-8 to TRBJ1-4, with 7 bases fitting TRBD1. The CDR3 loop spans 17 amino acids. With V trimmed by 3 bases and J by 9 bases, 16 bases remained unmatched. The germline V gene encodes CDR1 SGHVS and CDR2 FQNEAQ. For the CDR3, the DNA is TGTGCCAGCAGCTTTACTGAGGGACAGTGGGGGAAAAAAAAACTGTTTTTT. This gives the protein CASSFTEGQWGKKKLFF.

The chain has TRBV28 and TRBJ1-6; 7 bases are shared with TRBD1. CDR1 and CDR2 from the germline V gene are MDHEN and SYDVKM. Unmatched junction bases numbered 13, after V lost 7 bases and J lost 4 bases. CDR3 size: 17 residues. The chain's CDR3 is CASTIVPRTGYNSPLHF. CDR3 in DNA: TGTGCCAGCACCATTGTCCCAAGGACAGGATATAATTCACCCCTCCACTTT.

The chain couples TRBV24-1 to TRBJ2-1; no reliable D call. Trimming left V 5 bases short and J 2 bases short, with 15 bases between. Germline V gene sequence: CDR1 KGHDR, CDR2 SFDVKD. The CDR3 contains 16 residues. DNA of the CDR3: TGTGCCACCAGTGGAGCAACGCCCACGACCTACAATGAGCAGTTCTTC. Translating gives CATSGATPTTYNEQFF.

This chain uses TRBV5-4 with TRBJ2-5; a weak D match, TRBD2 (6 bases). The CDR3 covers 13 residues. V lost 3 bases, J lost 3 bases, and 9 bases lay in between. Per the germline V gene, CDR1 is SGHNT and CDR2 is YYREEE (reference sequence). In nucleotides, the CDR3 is TGTGCCAGCAGCTATCGGGGGAAAGAGACCCAGTACTTC. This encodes CASSYRGKETQYF.

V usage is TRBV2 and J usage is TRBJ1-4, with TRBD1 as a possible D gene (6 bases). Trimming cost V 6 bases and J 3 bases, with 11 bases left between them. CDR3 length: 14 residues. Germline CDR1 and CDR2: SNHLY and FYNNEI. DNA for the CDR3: TGTGCCAGCAGAGCAGGGGCAGCTAATGAAAAACTGTTTTTT. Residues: CASRAGAANEKLFF.

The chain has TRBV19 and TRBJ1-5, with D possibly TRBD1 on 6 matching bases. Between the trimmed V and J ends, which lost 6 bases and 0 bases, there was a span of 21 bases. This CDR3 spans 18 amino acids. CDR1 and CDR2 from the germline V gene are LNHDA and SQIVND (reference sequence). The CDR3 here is CASRLFGGPAYSNQPQHF. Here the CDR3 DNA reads TGTGCCAGTAGACTGTTTGGGGGCCCCGCTTATAGCAATCAGCCCCAGCATTTT.